The sequence of this TCR beta chain was determined in a study of T-cell reconstitution after alpha-beta-depleted transplantation in children. Study-wide results and caveats: The origin of alpha-beta T cells about two months after transplant was reportedly several hundred expanded graft clones. Surviving recipient T cells and thymic progenitors underlay high day-60 TCRbeta diversity in some patients. T-cell numbers and diversity one year post-transplant derived largely from freshly generated T cells.

Unique molecular identifiers were used to barcode this TCRbeta library. TCRdb reprocessed the PCR reads with MiXCR, giving one entry per CDR3 protein. The data show around 45,000 distinct CDR3 sequences, with around half seen just once and roughly two fifths held by the top ten. V was pared by 0 bases and J by 2 bases, with 13 bases of the junction left unmatched. CDR1 and CDR2 from the germline V gene are ENHRY and SYGVKD. CDR3 size: 19 residues. Remarks on this clonotype: What it recognizes is unknown.

The chain recombines TRBV10-3 with TRBJ2-3; 8 bases are a match to TRBD2. The source was peripheral blood, collected before TCRalphabeta/CD19-depleted stem cell transplant. This TCR was recovered from a boy less than two years old with SCID, due to receive a stem cell transplant. The CDR3 sequence: CAISESPRIERGYTDTQYF. CDR3 bases: TGTGCCATCAGTGAGTCCCCTAGGATAGAGCGGGGGTACACAGATACGCAGTATTTT.